This T cell receptor beta chain was retrieved from a study of tissue T cells after allogeneic stem cell transplantation. At the level of the study: Patients with graft-versus-host disease had grafts: four unmodified, three CD34-selected and T-cell-depleted. Where cell numbers permitted, CD3+ T cells were sorted from preserved blood and marrow. Findings and limits, study-wide: Which tissue TCRs were alloreactive or antigen-specific was not determined. Some clones might be persisting host cells. Anatomically similar tissues had similar TCR repertoires within each patient.

The method was immunoSEQ multiplex PCR; TCRdb's version includes in-frame clones alone and lacks a portion of them. The sample lists about 5,700 clones, about three quarters seen once, with 5% to 6.5% in the top ten. With regard to this clone: Its antigen remains unknown.

The CDR3 is 14 residues long. V was shortened by 2 bases and J by 2 bases, with 10 bases between the two germline ends. CDR1 MNHEY and CDR2 SVGAGI come from the germline V gene. The rearrangement joins TRBV6-5 to TRBJ2-7, with TRBD2 as a possible D gene (5 bases). This specimen consisted of blood, obtained before transplantation. The origin of this receptor is a man between 40 and 69 years old who later had graft-versus-host disease after an allogeneic stem cell transplant. The chain's CDR3 is CASSYGGLTYEQYF. CDR3 nucleotide sequence: TGTGCCAGCAGTTACGGCGGGCTGACCTACGAGCAGTACTTC.